This T cell receptor beta chain derives from a study of a mutant IDH1 vaccine in newly diagnosed glioma. Across the whole study: Vaccines were first given 4-6 weeks after radiotherapy alone, or with temozolomide cycles.

The V and J ends lost 2 bases and 7 bases, in that order; junction bases with no gene match: 2. Germline assignment: CDR1 LGHNA and CDR2 YSLEER. CDR3 length: 15 amino acids. This sample's time point: week 5, during vaccination. Each dose delivered 300 ug of mutant IDH1 20-mer peptide subcutaneously with imiquimod. Note on this clone: Its antigen is not identified.

The protocol was immunoSEQ multiplex PCR, while the TCRdb copy is restricted to in-frame clones and leaves out a portion. The table has 35,000 to 45,000 clones, just over 90% seen once. The chain couples TRBV4-3 to TRBJ2-2; 12 bases line up with TRBD2. The source was PBMCs, collected from a glioma patient whose treatment included an IDH1 peptide vaccine. The sequence was collected from a man aged 50 to 60 with glioma. The chain's CDR3 is CASSQTTSGGGELFF. DNA for the CDR3: TGCGCCAGCAGCCAAACGACTAGCGGGGGCGGGGAGCTGTTTTTT.